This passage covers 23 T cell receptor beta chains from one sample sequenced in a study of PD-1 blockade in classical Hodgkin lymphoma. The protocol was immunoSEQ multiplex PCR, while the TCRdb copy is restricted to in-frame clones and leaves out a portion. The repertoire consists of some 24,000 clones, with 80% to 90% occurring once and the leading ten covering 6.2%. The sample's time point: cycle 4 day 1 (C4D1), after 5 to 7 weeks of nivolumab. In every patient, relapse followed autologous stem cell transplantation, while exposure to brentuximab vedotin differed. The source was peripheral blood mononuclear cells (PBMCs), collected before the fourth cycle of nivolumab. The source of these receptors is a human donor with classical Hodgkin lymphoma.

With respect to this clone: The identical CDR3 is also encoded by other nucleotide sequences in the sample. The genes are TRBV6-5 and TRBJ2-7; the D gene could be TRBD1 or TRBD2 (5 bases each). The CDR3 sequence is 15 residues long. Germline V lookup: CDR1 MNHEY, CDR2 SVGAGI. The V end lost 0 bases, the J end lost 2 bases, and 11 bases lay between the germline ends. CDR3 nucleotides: TGTGCCAGCAGTTACTCAGGGACGGGCACCTACGAGCAGTACTTC. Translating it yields CASSYSGTGTYEQYF.

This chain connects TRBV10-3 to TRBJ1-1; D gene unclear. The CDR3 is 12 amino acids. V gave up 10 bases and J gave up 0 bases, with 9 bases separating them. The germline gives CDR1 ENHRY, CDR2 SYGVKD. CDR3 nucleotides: TGTGCCACCGCAGCATTGAACACTGAAGCTTTCTTT. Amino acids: CATAALNTEAFF.

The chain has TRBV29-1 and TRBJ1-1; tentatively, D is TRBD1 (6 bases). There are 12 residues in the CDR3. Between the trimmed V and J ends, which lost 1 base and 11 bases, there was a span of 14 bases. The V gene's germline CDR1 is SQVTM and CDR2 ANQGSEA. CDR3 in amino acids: CSVEGGGRWAFF. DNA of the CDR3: TGCAGCGTTGAAGGGGGGGGCCGTTGGGCTTTCTTT. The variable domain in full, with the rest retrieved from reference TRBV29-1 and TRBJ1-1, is SAVISQKPSRDICQRGTSLTIQCQVDSQVTMMFWYRQQPGQSLTLIATANQGSEATYESGFVIDKFPISRPNLTFSTLTVSNMSPEDSSIYLCSVEGGGRWAFFGQGTRLTVV.

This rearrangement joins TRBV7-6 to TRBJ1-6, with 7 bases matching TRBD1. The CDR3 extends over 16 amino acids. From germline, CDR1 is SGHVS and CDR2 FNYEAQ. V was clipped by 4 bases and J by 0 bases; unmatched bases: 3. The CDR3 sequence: CASSSTGSSYNSPLHF. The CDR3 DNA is TGTGCCAGCAGCTCGACAGGGAGCTCCTATAATTCACCCCTCCACTTT.

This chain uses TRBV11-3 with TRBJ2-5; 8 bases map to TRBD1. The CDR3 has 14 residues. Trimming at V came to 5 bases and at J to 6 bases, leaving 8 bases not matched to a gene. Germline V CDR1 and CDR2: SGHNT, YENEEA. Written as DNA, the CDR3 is TGTGCCAGCAGCCGAGGACAGGGAAAAAAGACCCAGTACTTC. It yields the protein CASSRGQGKKTQYF.

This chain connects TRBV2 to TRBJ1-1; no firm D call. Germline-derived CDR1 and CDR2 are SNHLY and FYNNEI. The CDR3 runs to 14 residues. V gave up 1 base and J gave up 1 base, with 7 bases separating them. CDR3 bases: TGTGCCAGCAGTGAAGGGGGTCAGAACACTGAAGCTTTCTTT. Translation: CASSEGGQNTEAFF.

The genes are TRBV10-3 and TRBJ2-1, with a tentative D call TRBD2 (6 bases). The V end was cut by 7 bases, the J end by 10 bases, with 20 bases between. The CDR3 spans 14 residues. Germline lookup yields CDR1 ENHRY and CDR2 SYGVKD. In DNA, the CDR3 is TGTGCCATCACCTCCGGGACTGGGGCGAGGGAGCAGTTCTTC. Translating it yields CAITSGTGAREQFF.

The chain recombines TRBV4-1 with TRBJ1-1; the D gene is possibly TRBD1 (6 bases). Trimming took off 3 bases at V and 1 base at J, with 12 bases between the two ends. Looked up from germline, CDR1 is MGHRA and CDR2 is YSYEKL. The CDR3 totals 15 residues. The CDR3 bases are TGCGCCAGCAGCCAGCAGGGGTTCGGGAACACTGAAGCTTTCTTT. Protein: CASSQQGFGNTEAFF.

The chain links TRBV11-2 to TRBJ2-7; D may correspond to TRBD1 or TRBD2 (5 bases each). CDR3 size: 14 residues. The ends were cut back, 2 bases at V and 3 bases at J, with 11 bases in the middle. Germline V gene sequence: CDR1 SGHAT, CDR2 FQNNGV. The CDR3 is CASSLRDPRYEQYF. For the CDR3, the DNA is TGTGCCAGCAGCTTACGGGACCCCCGCTACGAGCAGTACTTC.

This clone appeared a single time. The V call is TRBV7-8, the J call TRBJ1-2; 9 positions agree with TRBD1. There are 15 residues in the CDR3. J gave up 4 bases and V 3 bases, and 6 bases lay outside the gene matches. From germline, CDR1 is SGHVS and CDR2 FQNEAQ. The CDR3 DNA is TGTGCCAGCAGCTTGAACAGGGGGCGCAGCTATGGCTACACCTTC. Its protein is CASSLNRGRSYGYTF.

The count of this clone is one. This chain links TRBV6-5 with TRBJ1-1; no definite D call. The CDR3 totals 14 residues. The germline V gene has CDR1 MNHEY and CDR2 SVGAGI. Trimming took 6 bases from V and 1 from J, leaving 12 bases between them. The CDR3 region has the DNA TGTGCCAGCAGCCCCCATGTGGGGAACACTGAAGCTTTCTTT. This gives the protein CASSPHVGNTEAFF.

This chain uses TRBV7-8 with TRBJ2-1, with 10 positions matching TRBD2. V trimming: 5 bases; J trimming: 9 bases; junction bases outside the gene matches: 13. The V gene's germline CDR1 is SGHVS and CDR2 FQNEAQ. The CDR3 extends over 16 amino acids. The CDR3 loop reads CASSPRSGRAGSEQFF. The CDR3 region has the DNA TGTGCCAGCAGCCCACGGAGCGGGAGGGCGGGTAGTGAGCAGTTCTTC.

The CDR3 loop is CASRTGGFQPQHF. CDR3 bases: TGTGCCAGCCGCACAGGGGGTTTCCAGCCCCAGCATTTT. This rearrangement joins TRBV6-1 to TRBJ1-5; 8 bases map to TRBD1. CDR3 length: 13 residues. CDR1 is MNHNS, CDR2 SASEGT, per germline. Unmatched junction bases numbered 7, after V lost 8 bases and J lost 7 bases.

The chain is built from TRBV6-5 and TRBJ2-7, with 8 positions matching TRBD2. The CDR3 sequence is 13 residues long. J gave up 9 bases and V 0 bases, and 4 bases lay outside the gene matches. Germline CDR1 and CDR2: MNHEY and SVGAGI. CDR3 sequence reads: CASSYSGGVRQYF. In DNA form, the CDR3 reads TGTGCCAGCAGTTACTCCGGGGGGGTGAGGCAGTACTTC.

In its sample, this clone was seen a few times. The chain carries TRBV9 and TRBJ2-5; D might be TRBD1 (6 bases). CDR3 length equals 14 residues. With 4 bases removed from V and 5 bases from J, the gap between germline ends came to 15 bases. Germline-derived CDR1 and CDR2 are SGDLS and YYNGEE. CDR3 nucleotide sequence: TGTGCCAGCAGCCCCAAAGGGGGTTCGGAGACCCAGTACTTC. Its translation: CASSPKGGSETQYF. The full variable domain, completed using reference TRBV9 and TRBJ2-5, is DSGVTQTPKHLITATGQRVTLRCSPRSGDLSVYWYQQSLDQGLQFLIQYYNGEERAKGNILERFSAQQFPDLHSELNLSSLELGDSALYFCASSPKGGSETQYFGPGTRLLVL.

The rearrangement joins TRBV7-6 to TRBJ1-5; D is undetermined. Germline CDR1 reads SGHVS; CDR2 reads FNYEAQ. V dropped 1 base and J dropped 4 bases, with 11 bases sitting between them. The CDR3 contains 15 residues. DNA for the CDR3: TGTGCCAGCAGCTTAGATTACGGCCCGAATCAGCCCCAGCATTTT. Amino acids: CASSLDYGPNQPQHF.

DNA for the CDR3: TGTGCCAGCAGCTTTGCGGGACAGCCCCAGCATTTT. Translated: CASSFAGQPQHF. This sequence joins TRBV7-9 and TRBJ1-5; no definite D call. Per the germline V gene, CDR1 is SEHNR and CDR2 is FQNEAQ (reference sequence). Trimming cost V 3 bases and J 7 bases, with 7 bases left between them. The CDR3 runs 12 residues.

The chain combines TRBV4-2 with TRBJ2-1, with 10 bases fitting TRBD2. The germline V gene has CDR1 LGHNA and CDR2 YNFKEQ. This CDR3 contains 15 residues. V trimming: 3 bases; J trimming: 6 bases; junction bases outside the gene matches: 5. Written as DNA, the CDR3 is TGTGCCAGCAGCCACTCGAGCGGGGGGGCCAATGAGCAGTTCTTC. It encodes CASSHSSGGANEQFF.

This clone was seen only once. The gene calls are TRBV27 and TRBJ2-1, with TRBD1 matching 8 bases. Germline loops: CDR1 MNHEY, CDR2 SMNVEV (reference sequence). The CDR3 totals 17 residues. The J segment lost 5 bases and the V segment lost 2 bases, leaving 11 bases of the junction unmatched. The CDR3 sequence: CASSLTLGQVGHNEQFF. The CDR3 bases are TGTGCCAGCAGTTTAACCCTGGGACAGGTAGGACACAATGAGCAGTTCTTC.

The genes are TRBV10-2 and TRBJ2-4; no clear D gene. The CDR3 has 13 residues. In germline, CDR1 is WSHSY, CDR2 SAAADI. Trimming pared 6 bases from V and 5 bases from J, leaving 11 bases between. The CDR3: CASRGLTQNIQYF. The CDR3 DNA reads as TGCGCCAGCAGGGGTCTCACCCAAAACATTCAGTACTTC.

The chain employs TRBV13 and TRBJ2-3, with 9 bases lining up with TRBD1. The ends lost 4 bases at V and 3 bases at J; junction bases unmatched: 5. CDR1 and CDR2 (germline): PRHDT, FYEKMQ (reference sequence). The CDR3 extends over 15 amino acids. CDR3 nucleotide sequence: TGTGCCAGCAGCTCGGGACAGGGCGGAACAGATACGCAGTATTTT. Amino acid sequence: CASSSGQGGTDTQYF.

This CDR3 is CASSLFAEAFF. In DNA, the CDR3 is TGTGCCAGCAGCTTATTCGCTGAAGCTTTCTTT. The chain joins TRBV5-6 to TRBJ1-1; no reliable D call. There are 11 residues in the CDR3. Between the trimmed V and J ends, which lost 2 bases and 6 bases, there was a span of 5 bases. The V gene's germline CDR1 is SGHDT and CDR2 YYEEEE.

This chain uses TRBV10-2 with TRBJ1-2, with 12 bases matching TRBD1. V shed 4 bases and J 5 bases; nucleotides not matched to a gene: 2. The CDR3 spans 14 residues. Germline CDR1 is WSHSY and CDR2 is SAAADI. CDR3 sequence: CASSGGQGAYGYTF. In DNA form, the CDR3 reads TGCGCCAGCAGTGGGGGACAGGGGGCGTATGGCTACACCTTC.